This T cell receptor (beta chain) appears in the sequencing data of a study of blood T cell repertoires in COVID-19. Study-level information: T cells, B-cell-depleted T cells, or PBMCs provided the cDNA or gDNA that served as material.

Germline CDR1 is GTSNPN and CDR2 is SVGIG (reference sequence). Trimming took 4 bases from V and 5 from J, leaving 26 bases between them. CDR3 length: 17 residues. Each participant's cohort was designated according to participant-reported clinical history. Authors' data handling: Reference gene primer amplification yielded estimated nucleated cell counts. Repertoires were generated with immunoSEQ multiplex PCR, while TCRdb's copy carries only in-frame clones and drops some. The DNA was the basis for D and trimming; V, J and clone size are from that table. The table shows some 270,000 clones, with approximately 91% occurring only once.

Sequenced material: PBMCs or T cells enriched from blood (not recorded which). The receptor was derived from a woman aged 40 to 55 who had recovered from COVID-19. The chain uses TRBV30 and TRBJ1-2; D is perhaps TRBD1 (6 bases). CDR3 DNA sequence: TGTGCCTGGACCACGCAAGGGGCACAGGGCCGGCGATATGGCTACACCTTC. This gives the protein CAWTTQGAQGRRYGYTF.